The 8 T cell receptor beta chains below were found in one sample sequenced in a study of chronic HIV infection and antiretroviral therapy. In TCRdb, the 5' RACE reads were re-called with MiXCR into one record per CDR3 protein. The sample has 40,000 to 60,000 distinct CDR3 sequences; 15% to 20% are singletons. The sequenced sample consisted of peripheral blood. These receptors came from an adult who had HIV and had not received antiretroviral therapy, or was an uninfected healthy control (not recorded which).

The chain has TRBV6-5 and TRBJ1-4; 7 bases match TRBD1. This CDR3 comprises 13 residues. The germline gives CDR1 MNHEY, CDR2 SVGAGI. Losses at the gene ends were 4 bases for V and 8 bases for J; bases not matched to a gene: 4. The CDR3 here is CASSSGGTEKLFF. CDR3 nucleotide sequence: TGTGCCAGCAGTTCAGGGGGGACCGAAAAACTGTTTTTT.

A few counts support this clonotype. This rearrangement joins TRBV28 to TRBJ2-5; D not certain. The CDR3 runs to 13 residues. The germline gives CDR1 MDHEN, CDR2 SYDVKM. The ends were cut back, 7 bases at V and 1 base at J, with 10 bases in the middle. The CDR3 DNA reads TGTGCCAGCAAAAGACGGGCCCAAGAGACCCAGTACTTC. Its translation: CASKRRAQETQYF.

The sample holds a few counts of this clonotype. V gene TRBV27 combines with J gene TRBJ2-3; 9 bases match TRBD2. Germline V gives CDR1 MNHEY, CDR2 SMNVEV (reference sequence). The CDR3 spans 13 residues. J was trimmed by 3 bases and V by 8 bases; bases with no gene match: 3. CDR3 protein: CASRLAVTDTQYF. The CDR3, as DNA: TGTGCCAGCCGACTAGCGGTTACAGATACGCAGTATTTT.

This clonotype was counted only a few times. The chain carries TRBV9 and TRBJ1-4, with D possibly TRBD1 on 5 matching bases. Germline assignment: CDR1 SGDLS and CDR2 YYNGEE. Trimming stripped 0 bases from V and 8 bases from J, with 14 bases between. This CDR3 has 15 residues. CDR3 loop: CASSVANARGEKLFF. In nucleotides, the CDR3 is TGTGCCAGCAGCGTAGCAAACGCGAGGGGAGAAAAACTGTTTTTT.

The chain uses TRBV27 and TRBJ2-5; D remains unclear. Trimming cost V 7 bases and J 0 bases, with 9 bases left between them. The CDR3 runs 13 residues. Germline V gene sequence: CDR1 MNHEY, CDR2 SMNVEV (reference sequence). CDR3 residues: CASKRLYQETQYF. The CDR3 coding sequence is TGTGCCAGCAAGAGACTTTACCAAGAGACCCAGTACTTC.

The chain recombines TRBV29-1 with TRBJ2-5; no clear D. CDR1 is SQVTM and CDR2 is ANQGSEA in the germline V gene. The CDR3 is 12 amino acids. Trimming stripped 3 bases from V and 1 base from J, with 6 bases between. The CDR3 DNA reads TGCAGCGTTGAGGCAGCCCAAGAGACCCAGTACTTC. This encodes CSVEAAQETQYF.

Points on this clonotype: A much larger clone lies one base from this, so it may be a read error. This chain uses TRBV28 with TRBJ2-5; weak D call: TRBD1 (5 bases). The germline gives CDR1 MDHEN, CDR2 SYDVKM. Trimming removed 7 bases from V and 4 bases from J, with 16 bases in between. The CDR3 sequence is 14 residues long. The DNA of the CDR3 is TGTGCCAGCAATTCTCCAGGGCACGGAGAGACCCAGTACTTC. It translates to CASNSPGHGETQYF.

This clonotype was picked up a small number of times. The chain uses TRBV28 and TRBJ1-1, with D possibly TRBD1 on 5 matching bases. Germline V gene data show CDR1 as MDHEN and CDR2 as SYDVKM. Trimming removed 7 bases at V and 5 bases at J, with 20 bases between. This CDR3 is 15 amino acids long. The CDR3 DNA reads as TGTGCCAGCAAGCGTTTAGGGGCCCCGGGGACTGAAGCTTTCTTT. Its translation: CASKRLGAPGTEAFF.